Shown below are 21 T cell receptor beta chains from a single sample sequenced in a study of OX40 agonist ivuxolimab in advanced cancers. Clones were sequenced by immunoSEQ multiplex PCR, and TCRdb holds only the in-frame ones, with some missing. The sample has under 40,000 clones, 60% to 85% seen once. This material consisted of CD4+ or CD8+ T cells sorted from blood, taken in a trial of the OX40 agonist ivuxolimab. The receptors come from an adult with an advanced solid tumor such as melanoma, head and neck, liver or kidney cancer.

This clone showed up just a few times. The rearrangement joins TRBV27 to TRBJ2-7, with 11 bases matching TRBD1. The CDR3 runs to 16 residues. The germline CDR1 and CDR2 sequences are MNHEY and SMNVEV (reference sequence). V was pared by 6 bases and J by 3 bases, with 10 bases of the junction left unmatched. The CDR3 spells CASSRTSGTGGYEQYF. CDR3 DNA sequence: TGTGCCAGCAGCAGAACGTCCGGGACAGGGGGCTACGAGCAGTACTTC.

The chain joins TRBV6-1 to TRBJ1-5; D is ambiguous. V lost 7 bases and J 6 bases, leaving 13 bases between the germline ends. There are 13 residues in the CDR3. Germline-derived CDR1 and CDR2 are MNHNS and SASEGT. CDR3 DNA sequence: TGTGCCAGCAATCAAGAGATACGTCAGCCCCAGCATTTT. Protein sequence: CASNQEIRQPQHF.

This sequence joins TRBV27 and TRBJ1-1; D is ambiguous. CDR3 length: 13 residues. Trimming stripped 3 bases from V and 1 base from J, with 6 bases between. The germline CDR1 and CDR2 sequences are MNHEY and SMNVEV (reference sequence). CDR3 in DNA: TGTGCCAGCAGTTTCGCGGAGAACACTGAAGCTTTCTTT. This gives the protein CASSFAENTEAFF.

CDR3 bases: TGTGCCAGCAGGGACATACCCTATGGCTACACCTTC. This translates into CASRDIPYGYTF. This chain links TRBV28 with TRBJ1-2, with a tentative D call TRBD1 (5 bases). Germline lookup yields CDR1 MDHEN and CDR2 SYDVKM. V was pared by 6 bases and J by 4 bases, with 9 bases between. This CDR3 has 12 amino acids.

CDR3 in amino acids: CASSSDPSYNEQFF. DNA for the CDR3: TGCGCCAGCAGCTCGGATCCCTCCTACAATGAGCAGTTCTTC. This sequence joins TRBV5-1 and TRBJ2-1, with D unclear. From germline, CDR1 is SGHRS and CDR2 YFSETQ. This CDR3 comprises 14 residues. Trimming removed 3 bases at V and 0 bases at J, with 7 bases between.

This clone was counted a single time. The chain combines TRBV5-1 with TRBJ2-5; 8 nucleotides agree with TRBD1. This CDR3 has 15 residues. J lost 2 bases, V lost 1 base, and 4 bases had no gene match. Germline V gene sequence: CDR1 SGHRS, CDR2 YFSETQ. The CDR3 sequence: CASSLSQGGQETQYF. The CDR3 nucleotides are TGCGCCAGCAGCTTGTCACAGGGGGGACAAGAGACCCAGTACTTC.

The chain joins TRBV5-5 to TRBJ2-7; no definite D call. Per the germline V gene, CDR1 is SGHKS and CDR2 is YYEKEE (reference sequence). The CDR3 covers 14 residues. Trimming stripped 3 bases from V and 2 bases from J, with 12 bases between. This chain's CDR3 is CASSWGSPTYEQYF. The CDR3 nucleotides are TGTGCCAGCAGCTGGGGAAGTCCCACCTACGAGCAGTACTTC.

The V and J genes are TRBV19 and TRBJ2-1; D unresolved. The CDR3 spans 18 residues. Germline CDR1 reads LNHDA; CDR2 reads SQIVND (reference sequence). V lost 0 bases to trimming and J lost 3 bases, with 18 bases between them. CDR3 DNA sequence: TGTGCCAGTAGTATAGATCCCGGTGCCCGGACGGGCTACAATGAGCAGTTCTTC. Amino acid sequence: CASSIDPGARTGYNEQFF.

The gene calls are TRBV7-6 and TRBJ1-4, with no clear D. Trimming removed 5 bases at V and 6 bases at J, with 10 bases between. This CDR3 is built from 13 residues. The germline gives CDR1 SGHVS, CDR2 FNYEAQ. CDR3 DNA sequence: TGTGCCAGCAGCCTACGGGGTGATGAAAAACTGTTTTTT. Protein sequence: CASSLRGDEKLFF.

Remarks on this clone: One junction end disagrees with the germline gene, perhaps due to a read error. This sequence joins TRBV6-1 and TRBJ1-2; possibly TRBD1 for D (6 bases). Germline V gene sequence: CDR1 MNHNS, CDR2 SASEGT. The CDR3 extends over 14 amino acids. In DNA, the CDR3 is TGTGCCGGCAGTGAGGGGGGGCAGACCTATGGCTACACCTTC. Protein product: CAGSEGGQTYGYTF.

V is TRBV29-1 and J is TRBJ2-2; D is undetermined. Per the germline V gene, CDR1 is SQVTM and CDR2 is ANQGSEA. The CDR3 spans 13 residues. V was cut by 3 bases and J by 1 base, with 6 bases left in between. This chain's CDR3 is CSVDPQNTGELFF. CDR3 nucleotides: TGCAGCGTTGACCCCCAGAACACCGGGGAGCTGTTTTTT.

This clone has just a few counts. J is TRBJ1-5 and V is TRBV10-1, with 7 bases identical to TRBD1. Germline CDR1 is WNHNN and CDR2 is SYGVQD (reference sequence). The CDR3 consists of 15 residues. V lost 6 bases and J lost 2; bases outside the gene matches: 7. The CDR3 DNA is TGCGCCAGCAGAACTGTTACAGGGGGCAATCAGCCCCAGCATTTT. Translation: CASRTVTGGNQPQHF.

The chain combines TRBV10-3 with TRBJ2-1; 9 bases agree with TRBD2. Germline V lookup: CDR1 ENHRY, CDR2 SYGVKD. The CDR3 runs 17 residues. The ends lost 4 bases at V and 1 base at J; junction bases unmatched: 8. The CDR3 protein is CAISAGTSFISYNEQFF. Written as DNA, the CDR3 is TGTGCCATCAGTGCTGGGACTAGCTTTATTTCCTACAATGAGCAGTTCTTC.

This chain connects TRBV19 to TRBJ2-7, with D unresolved. Trimming removed 4 bases from V and 0 bases from J, with 10 bases in between. This CDR3 region has 14 residues. Germline-derived CDR1 and CDR2 are LNHDA and SQIVND (reference sequence). For the CDR3, the DNA is TGTGCCAGTAGTAACAAGGACGGCTCCTACGAGCAGTACTTC. As protein: CASSNKDGSYEQYF.

The genes are TRBV9 and TRBJ1-3; TRBD1 matches 7 bases. The trim removed 2 bases at V and 4 bases at J, leaving 0 bases unmatched. The CDR3 has 13 residues. The germline CDR1 and CDR2 sequences are SGDLS and YYNGEE. The CDR3 loop is CASSVGQGNTIYF. The CDR3, as DNA: TGTGCCAGCAGCGTGGGACAGGGAAACACCATATATTTT.

The chain couples TRBV6-5 to TRBJ1-2, with 10 bases identical to TRBD1. This CDR3 is built from 14 residues. The germline gives CDR1 MNHEY, CDR2 SVGAGI. Germline trimming cut 7 bases from V and 8 bases from J; bases unmatched to any gene: 10. The CDR3 here is CASTSGTGAEGYTF. The CDR3 DNA sequence: TGTGCCAGCACTTCCGGGACAGGGGCGGAAGGCTACACCTTC.

The V gene is TRBV7-2, the J gene TRBJ2-1; 9 bases fit TRBD2. The junction had 3 bases not matched to a gene; V was cut back by 2 bases and J by 1 base. The CDR3 is 16 residues long. From germline, CDR1 is SGHTA and CDR2 FQGNSA. The CDR3 DNA sequence: TGTGCCAGCAGCTTATACGCGGGAGGGTCCTACAATGAGCAGTTCTTC. It yields the protein CASSLYAGGSYNEQFF.

The genes are TRBV28 and TRBJ1-1, with 7 bases fitting TRBD1. The CDR3 is made up of 11 amino acids. CDR1 MDHEN and CDR2 SYDVKM come from the germline V gene. Unmatched junction bases numbered 4, after V lost 4 bases and J lost 11 bases. The CDR3 nucleotides are TGTGCCAGCAGTTACAGGGGCAGCGCTTTCTTT. It codes for CASSYRGSAFF.

The chain joins TRBV18 to TRBJ1-2, with 12 positions matching TRBD1. CDR1 is KGHSH and CDR2 is LQKENI in the germline V gene. V was pared by 6 bases and J by 8 bases, with 10 bases of the junction left unmatched. The CDR3 is 15 amino acids. This CDR3 is CASSPGGQGATGYTF. The CDR3 region has the DNA TGTGCCAGCTCCCCCGGGGGACAGGGGGCGACCGGCTACACCTTC.

The rearrangement joins TRBV28 to TRBJ1-2, with a tentative D call TRBD1 (6 bases). There are 13 residues in the CDR3. CDR1 and CDR2 from the germline V gene are MDHEN and SYDVKM. V lost 2 bases and J lost 8, with 12 bases in between. The CDR3 loop is CASSLAGARGYTF. CDR3 DNA sequence: TGTGCCAGCAGTTTAGCAGGGGCCAGGGGCTACACCTTC.

The chain links TRBV10-3 to TRBJ2-7; 9 bases match TRBD2. The V and J ends lost 3 bases and 0 bases, in that order; junction bases with no gene match: 3. The V gene's germline CDR1 is ENHRY and CDR2 SYGVKD. This CDR3 is built from 15 residues. The CDR3 DNA follows: TGTGCCATCAGTGAAGCGGGAGGAACCTCCTACGAGCAGTACTTC. It yields the protein CAISEAGGTSYEQYF.